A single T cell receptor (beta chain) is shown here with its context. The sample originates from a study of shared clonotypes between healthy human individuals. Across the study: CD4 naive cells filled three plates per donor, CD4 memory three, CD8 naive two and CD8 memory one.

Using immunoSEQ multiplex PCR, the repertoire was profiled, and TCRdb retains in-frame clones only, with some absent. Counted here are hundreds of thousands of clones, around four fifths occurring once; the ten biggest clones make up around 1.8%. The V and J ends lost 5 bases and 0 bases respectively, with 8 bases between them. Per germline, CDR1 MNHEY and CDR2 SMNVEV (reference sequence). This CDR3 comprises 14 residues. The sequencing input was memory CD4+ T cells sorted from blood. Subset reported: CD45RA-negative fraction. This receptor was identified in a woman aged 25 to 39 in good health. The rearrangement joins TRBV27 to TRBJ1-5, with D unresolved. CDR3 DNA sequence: TGTGCCAGCAGTACCTATTATAGCAATCAGCCCCAGCATTTT. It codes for CASSTYYSNQPQHF.